This T cell receptor beta chain was observed in a study of a mutant IDH1 vaccine in newly diagnosed glioma. Study details: Treated individuals were about 62% male and approximately 38% female, averaging roughly 40 years of age. Prior therapy was radiotherapy, temozolomide, or both; most received both. Study observations and caveats: Seemingly, top peripheral T cell clonotype changes bore no relation to pseudoprogression.

With regard to this clone: Its antigen is still unknown.

Produced via immunoSEQ multiplex PCR; TCRdb's table is partial and in-frame only. The sample holds over 75,000 clones; 80% are singletons and the top ten take 6% to 8%. Germline loops: CDR1 SQVTM, CDR2 ANQGSEA. Trimming took 5 bases from V and 1 from J; bases not matched to a gene: 7. This CDR3 has 15 amino acids. Time point denoted: baseline, week 1 (first vaccination visit). The treatment is: pre-vaccination baseline after standard-of-care therapy. The study enrolled donors with new WHO grade 3 or 4 IDH1-mutant, ATRX-lost astrocytomas. The clonotype comes from a middle-aged man with glioma. This chain joins TRBV29-1 and TRBJ1-5, with 8 bases fitting TRBD1. Sequences were derived from PBMCs, sampled from a glioma patient treated with radiotherapy, temozolomide or both. CDR3 sequence reads: CSVQTGTGSNQPQHF. CDR3 sequence (DNA): TGCAGCGTTCAGACCGGGACAGGCAGCAATCAGCCCCAGCATTTT.